This T cell receptor beta chain was captured in a study of T cell responses to AZD1222 COVID-19 vaccine. Study observations and caveats: Repertoire sampling occurred only after the peak T cell response. When two AZD1222 doses had been given, Spike-specific TCR breadth and depth rose.

Regarding this clone: The antigen remains unidentified.

TCRdb's copy holds only in-frame clones and misses some; the assay was immunoSEQ multiplex PCR. There are roughly 120,000 clones in the sample; around 83% occur only once, and over 2.5% lies in the top ten. Germline trimming cut 0 bases from V and 1 base from J; bases unmatched to any gene: 2. The CDR3 runs to 15 residues. CDR1 is SGHRS, CDR2 YFSETQ, per germline. This clonotype originated in an adult who received the AZD1222 COVID-19 vaccine. The chain combines TRBV5-1 with TRBJ1-1, with TRBD1 identical over 8 bases. Source: peripheral blood, taken 28 days after the second AZD1222 dose. The CDR3 DNA follows: TGCGCCAGCAGCTTGGCCCAGGGGGCGAACACTGAAGCTTTCTTT. It encodes CASSLAQGANTEAFF.